This entry lists 25 T cell receptor beta chains sequenced from one sample in a study of T cell responses to AZD1222 COVID-19 vaccine. Assay used: immunoSEQ multiplex PCR; TCRdb lists only in-frame clones, some missing. The data show about 140,000 clones, more than 75% seen once. Material: peripheral blood, obtained 28 days after the second AZD1222 dose. These receptors all stem from an adult who received the AZD1222 COVID-19 vaccine.

This clone came up a few times. The chain links TRBV6-1 to TRBJ2-7; 8 bases map to TRBD2. The length of the CDR3 is 17 residues. In germline, CDR1 is MNHNS, CDR2 SASEGT. The J segment lost 2 bases and the V segment lost 4 bases, leaving 13 bases of the junction unmatched. The CDR3 bases are TGTGCCAGCAGTGGGGTGAGAGGGGTAGCGGGGACCTACGAGCAGTACTTC. Protein: CASSGVRGVAGTYEQYF.

This chain connects TRBV18 to TRBJ2-1; 10 bases line up with TRBD1. The germline V gene has CDR1 KGHSH and CDR2 LQKENI. Losses at the gene ends were 4 bases for V and 9 bases for J; bases not matched to a gene: 9. This CDR3 contains 15 residues. The CDR3 DNA follows: TGTGCCAGCTCACGGGGGACAGGGGACCTCAGTGAGCAGTTCTTC. Translated, it gives CASSRGTGDLSEQFF.

The chain couples TRBV5-1 to TRBJ2-7; 8 bases match TRBD1. CDR1 is SGHRS, CDR2 YFSETQ, per germline. CDR3 length equals 14 residues. With 3 bases clipped from V and 3 bases from J, the junction kept 5 bases outside the gene matches. The CDR3 loop reads CASSWTGQDYEQYF. The DNA for the CDR3 is TGCGCCAGCAGCTGGACAGGGCAAGACTACGAGCAGTACTTC. Full variable domain (remainder filled in from reference TRBV5-1 and TRBJ2-7): KAGVTQTPRYLIKTRGQQVTLSCSPISGHRSVSWYQQTPGQGLQFLFEYFSETQRNKGNFPGRFSGRQFSNSRSEMNVSTLELGDSALYLCASSWTGQDYEQYFGPGTRLTVT.

CDR3 coding DNA: TGTGCAACAGACAGGGTGAATGGCTACACCTTC. Translating gives CATDRVNGYTF. J is TRBJ1-2 and V is TRBV28, with TRBD1 matching over 7 bases. Germline-derived CDR1 and CDR2 are MDHEN and SYDVKM. The CDR3 is made up of 11 amino acids.

CDR3 sequence (DNA): TGTGCCAGCCAGGGCGGAACTTTCTTT. Translation: CASQGGTFF. The chain combines TRBV21-1 with TRBJ1-1; the table names TRBD1, a call not compared with the DNA. TRBV21-1 represents a pseudogene. The CDR3 runs 9 residues.

In DNA, the CDR3 is TGTGCCAGCAGTTTATTAGGAGGTAATTCACCCCTCCACTTT. This sequence encodes CASSLLGGNSPLHF. The V and J genes are TRBV28 and TRBJ1-6; no firm D call. In germline, CDR1 is MDHEN, CDR2 SYDVKM. This CDR3 has 14 amino acids. V was trimmed by 1 base and J by 6 bases, leaving 7 bases between them.

This chain connects TRBV6-1 to TRBJ1-5, with D perhaps matching TRBD1 (5 bases). The CDR3 totals 13 residues. The germline V gene has CDR1 MNHNS and CDR2 SASEGT. V was trimmed by 1 base and J by 11 bases, leaving 12 bases between them. CDR3 nucleotide sequence: TGTGCCAGCAGTGAAGGGGGGAAATTGGCCCAGCATTTT. Its protein is CASSEGGKLAQHF.

Regarding this clone: The junction shows a germline mismatch at one end, possibly a read error. The CDR3 loop is CASSFTGQSQQDF. The DNA of the CDR3 is TGTGCCAGCAGTTTCACGGGACAGTCTCAACAAGATTTC. The rearrangement uses TRBV12-3 or TRBV12-4 and TRBJ1-2; TRBD1 agrees at 7 bases. This CDR3 spans 13 amino acids.

The genes are TRBV10-3 and TRBJ1-1, with D unclear. Germline V gene data show CDR1 as ENHRY and CDR2 as SYGVKD. The CDR3 is 15 residues long. Deletions cut 3 bases from V and 2 bases from J, with 13 bases between. Here the CDR3 reads CAISDWQDLNTEAFF. For the CDR3, the DNA is TGTGCCATCAGTGATTGGCAGGACCTAAACACTGAAGCTTTCTTT.

Regarding this clone: The junction departs from the called germline gene at one end, perhaps through a read error. The genes are TRBV10-3 and TRBJ2-6; a possible D gene is TRBD2 (6 bases). The germline gives CDR1 ENHRY, CDR2 SYGVKD. This CDR3 is 18 amino acids long. The CDR3 spells CASSERSGRGTGANVLTF. The CDR3 nucleotides are TGTGCCAGCAGTGAGAGAAGTGGACGCGGGACTGGGGCCAACGTCCTGACTTTC.

V gene TRBV7-9 combines with J gene TRBJ2-1; TRBD2 matches 10 bases. Germline values: CDR1 SEHNR, CDR2 FQNEAQ (reference sequence). After removal of 5 bases from V and 10 bases from J, the junction contained 11 bases not matched to a gene. CDR3 length: 15 amino acids. The CDR3 DNA reads TGTGCCAGCAGCCCCGGGACTAGCGAAAACTCGGAGCAGTTCTTC. Translating gives CASSPGTSENSEQFF.

This chain connects TRBV9 to TRBJ2-5, with 9 bases identical to TRBD2. The CDR3 is 15 residues long. CDR1 SGDLS and CDR2 YYNGEE come from the germline V gene. Trimming took 4 bases from V and 2 from J; bases not matched to a gene: 6. The CDR3 DNA reads as TGTGCCAGCAGCCCGAGACTAGCGGAACAAGAGACCCAGTACTTC. Translated, it gives CASSPRLAEQETQYF.

V gene TRBV5-6 combines with J gene TRBJ1-2, with TRBD1 matching over 7 bases. With 4 bases clipped from V and 1 base from J, the junction kept 10 bases outside the gene matches. Per germline, CDR1 SGHDT and CDR2 YYEEEE. The CDR3 runs 16 residues. The CDR3, as DNA: TGTGCCAGCAGCCGGACAGGCCACGACAATAACTATGGCTACACCTTC. Translated: CASSRTGHDNNYGYTF.

The V and J genes are TRBV6-4 and TRBJ1-5; TRBD1 aligns across 7 bases. The V segment lost 2 bases and the J segment 0 bases; nucleotides outside the gene matches: 10. The germline V gene has CDR1 MRHNA and CDR2 SNTAGT. The length of the CDR3 is 18 residues. CDR3 bases: TGTGCCAGCAGTGACCCACTGCGGGACAGTTATAGCAATCAGCCCCAGCATTTT. Protein sequence: CASSDPLRDSYSNQPQHF.

In this sample, this clone turned up a few times. The V and J genes are TRBV18 and TRBJ1-2, with 7 bases identical to TRBD1. With 4 bases clipped from V and 9 bases from J, the junction kept 5 bases outside the gene matches. The CDR3 has 12 residues. Per germline, CDR1 KGHSH and CDR2 LQKENI. The CDR3 loop reads CASSLDRASYTF. In DNA form, the CDR3 reads TGTGCCAGCTCACTCGACAGGGCCAGCTACACCTTC.

This rearrangement joins TRBV15 to TRBJ1-3, with unresolved D. Trimming stripped 0 bases from V and 4 bases from J, with 4 bases between. The CDR3 length is 13 residues. From germline, CDR1 is LNHNV and CDR2 YYDKDF (reference sequence). CDR3: CATSRDLGNTIYF. The CDR3, as DNA: TGTGCCACCAGCAGAGATCTGGGAAACACCATATATTTT.

For this clone: Other DNA sequences of this sample code for an identical CDR3. This sequence joins TRBV29-1 and TRBJ2-7; the D is unclear. This CDR3 region has 12 residues. CDR1 and CDR2 from the germline V gene are SQVTM and ANQGSEA. The V end was cut by 4 bases, the J end by 4 bases, with 11 bases between. The CDR3 DNA reads TGCAGCGTTGGTCCCAGGCAGTACGAGCAGTACTTC. This gives the protein CSVGPRQYEQYF.

This clone occurred a few times. This chain links TRBV10-3 with TRBJ1-5; D remains ambiguous. CDR3 size: 14 residues. V lost 5 bases to trimming and J lost 7 bases, with 15 bases between them. Per the germline V gene, CDR1 is ENHRY and CDR2 is SYGVKD. The CDR3 nucleotides read TGTGCCATCAGTCCCGAGGGTGATAGGCAGCCCCAGCATTTT. Protein: CAISPEGDRQPQHF.

The gene calls are TRBV6-5 and TRBJ2-7; TRBD1 matches at 10 bases. The CDR3 has 13 residues. Per germline, CDR1 MNHEY and CDR2 SVGAGI. The V gene end was trimmed by 10 bases and the J gene end by 6 bases; junction bases not matched to a gene: 9. The CDR3 bases are TGTGCCACCGCCGGGACAGGGGTAGGCGAGCAGTACTTC. It specifies CATAGTGVGEQYF.

This rearrangement joins TRBV7-2 to TRBJ2-3; 12 bases are a match to TRBD2. The CDR3 spans 17 residues. CDR1 is SGHTA, CDR2 FQGNSA, per germline. J lost 5 bases, V lost 5 bases, and 11 bases had no gene match. The CDR3 loop reads CASSLWASGGGKDTQYF. The DNA for the CDR3 is TGTGCCAGCAGCCTATGGGCTAGCGGGGGGGGAAAAGATACGCAGTATTTT.

The CDR3 DNA follows: TGTGCCAGCTGCCCCAGGGTTCCCACCATGAGCAATCAGCCCCAGCATTTT. It specifies CASCPRVPTMSNQPQHF. The chain is built from TRBV28 and TRBJ1-5, with D perhaps matching TRBD1 (5 bases). Trimming removed 8 bases at V and 1 base at J, with 21 bases between. CDR3 size: 17 residues. The V gene's germline CDR1 is MDHEN and CDR2 SYDVKM.

The chain recombines TRBV5-4 with TRBJ2-7; TRBD2 aligns across 9 bases. In germline, CDR1 is SGHNT, CDR2 YYREEE (reference sequence). CDR3 length equals 15 residues. Trimming took 5 bases from V and 0 from J; bases not matched to a gene: 6. CDR3: CASSPSGGISYEQYF. CDR3 sequence (DNA): TGTGCCAGCAGTCCCAGCGGGGGGATCTCCTACGAGCAGTACTTC.

This clone was observed a single time. V and J are TRBV6-2 or TRBV6-3 and TRBJ1-4; 7 positions agree with TRBD1. The CDR3 is made up of 15 amino acids. V lost 6 bases and J lost 1; bases outside the gene matches: 5. Germline values: CDR1 MNHEY, CDR2 SVGEGT. The CDR3 loop is CASSPGQLTNEKLFF. CDR3 DNA sequence: TGTGCCAGCAGCCCGGGACAGCTAACTAATGAAAAACTGTTTTTT.

The chain carries TRBV6-5 and TRBJ1-6; D perhaps matches TRBD1 (6 bases). Germline V gene lookup returns CDR1 MNHEY and CDR2 SVGAGI. Deletions cut 7 bases from V and 8 bases from J, with 18 bases between. This CDR3 has 15 amino acids. The CDR3 region has the DNA TGTGCCAGCAACCGAGACGACCAGGGGCATTCACCCCTCCACTTT. Translated: CASNRDDQGHSPLHF.

This sequence joins TRBV4-1 and TRBJ2-7, with D unresolved. This CDR3 comprises 14 residues. The germline CDR1 and CDR2 sequences are MGHRA and YSYEKL. V lost 0 bases to trimming and J lost 7 bases, with 13 bases between them. In nucleotides, the CDR3 is TGCGCCAGCAGCCAAGAAACCACCCGGAGTGAGCAGTACTTC. This encodes CASSQETTRSEQYF.